The source of this T cell receptor beta chain is a study of T cell repertoires in cytomegalovirus infection. V lost 4 bases and J lost 3; bases outside the gene matches: 4. Per germline, CDR1 DFQATT and CDR2 SNEGSKA (reference sequence). This CDR3 comprises 13 residues. TCRdb processed the reads anew with MiXCR; each CDR3 protein has one entry. The sample records approximately 81,000 distinct CDR3 sequences, roughly a quarter being singletons. Details on this clonotype: The antigen is unknown.

This chain uses TRBV20-1 with TRBJ2-7; TRBD1 aligns across 9 bases. This sequence originates from a human donor in good health (CMV status not recorded). Some clones in this sample may be carry-over from other donors' samples. This sample comprised CD8+ T cells from cultured PBMCs, obtained from culture after CMV antigen stimulation. The CDR3 spells CSAIGDRDYEQYF. In nucleotides, the CDR3 is TGCAGTGCTATCGGGGACAGGGACTACGAGCAGTACTTC.